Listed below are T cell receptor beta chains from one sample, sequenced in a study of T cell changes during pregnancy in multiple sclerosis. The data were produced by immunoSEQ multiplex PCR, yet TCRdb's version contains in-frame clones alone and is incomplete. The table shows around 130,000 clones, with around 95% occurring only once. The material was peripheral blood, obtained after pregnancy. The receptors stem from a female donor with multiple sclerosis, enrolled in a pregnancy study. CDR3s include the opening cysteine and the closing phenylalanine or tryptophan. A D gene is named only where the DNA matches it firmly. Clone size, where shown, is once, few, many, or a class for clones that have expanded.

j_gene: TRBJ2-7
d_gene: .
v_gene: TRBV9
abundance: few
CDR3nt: TGTGCCAGCAGCGTAGAATCCGGGTACCTCTACGAGCAGTACTTC
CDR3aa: CASSVESGYLYEQYF

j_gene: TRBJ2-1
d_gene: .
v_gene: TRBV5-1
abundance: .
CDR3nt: TGCGCCAGCAGCGCACGACAGGGAGGACTTAACAATGAGCAGTTCTTC
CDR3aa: CASSARQGGLNNEQFF

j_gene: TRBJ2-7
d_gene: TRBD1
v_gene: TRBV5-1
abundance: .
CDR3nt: TGCGCCAGCAGCCACCCGGGACAGGGTTACGAGCAGTACTTC
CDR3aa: CASSHPGQGYEQYF

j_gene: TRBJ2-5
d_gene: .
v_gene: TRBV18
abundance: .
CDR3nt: TGTGCCAGCTCACCACTTCTTTTTCCGGAGACCCAGTACTTC
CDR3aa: CASSPLLFPETQYF

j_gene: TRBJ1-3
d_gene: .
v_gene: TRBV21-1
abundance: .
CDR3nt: TGTGCCAGCAGCAAAGACAGGGGGTCTGGAAACACCATATATTTT
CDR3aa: CASSKDRGSGNTIYF

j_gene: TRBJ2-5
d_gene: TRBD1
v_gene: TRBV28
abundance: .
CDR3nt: TGTGCCAGCAGTCACCCGACCGGGACAGGGGGCTCTGAGACCCAGTACTTC
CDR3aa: CASSHPTGTGGSETQYF

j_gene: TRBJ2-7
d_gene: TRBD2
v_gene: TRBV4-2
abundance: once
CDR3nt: TGTGCCAGCAGCCAAGGACCCCCCGGGACTAGCGGGAGTTCCTACGAGCAGTACTTC
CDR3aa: CASSQGPPGTSGSSYEQYF

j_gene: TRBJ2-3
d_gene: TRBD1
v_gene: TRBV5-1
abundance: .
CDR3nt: TGCGCCAGCAGCTGGGGCAGGGGGCCAAGCACAGATACGCAGTATTTT
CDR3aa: CASSWGRGPSTDTQYF

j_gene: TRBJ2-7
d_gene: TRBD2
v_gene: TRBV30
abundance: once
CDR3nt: TGTGCCTGGAGTGCCGGGACTAGCGGAACCTACGAGCAGTACTTC
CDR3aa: CAWSAGTSGTYEQYF

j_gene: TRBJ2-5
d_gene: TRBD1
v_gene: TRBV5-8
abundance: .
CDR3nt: TGTGCCAGCAGCTTGGGACAGGGGCCAGAGACCCAGTACTTC
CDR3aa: CASSLGQGPETQYF

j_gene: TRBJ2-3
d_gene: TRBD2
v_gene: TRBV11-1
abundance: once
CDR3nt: TGTGCCAGCAGGATTAGCGGGACCCTGGGAGATACGCAGTATTTT
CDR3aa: CASRISGTLGDTQYF

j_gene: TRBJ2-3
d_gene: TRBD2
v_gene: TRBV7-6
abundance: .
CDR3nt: TGTGCCAGCAGCTTAGGAACTAGCGGGACGCGGACAGATACGCAGTATTTT
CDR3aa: CASSLGTSGTRTDTQYF

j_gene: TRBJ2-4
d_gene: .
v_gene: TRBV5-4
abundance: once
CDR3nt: TGTGCCAGCAGCTCCGGAGCCAAAAACATTCAGTACTTC
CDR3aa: CASSSGAKNIQYF